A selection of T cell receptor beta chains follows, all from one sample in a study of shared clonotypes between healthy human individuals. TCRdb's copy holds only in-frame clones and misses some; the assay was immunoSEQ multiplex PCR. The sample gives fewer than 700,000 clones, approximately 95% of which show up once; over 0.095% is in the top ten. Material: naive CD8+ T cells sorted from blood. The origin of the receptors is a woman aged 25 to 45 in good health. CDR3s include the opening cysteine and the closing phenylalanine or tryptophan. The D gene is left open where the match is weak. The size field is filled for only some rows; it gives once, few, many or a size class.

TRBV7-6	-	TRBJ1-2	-	CASSPGVGGGYYGYTF	TGTGCCAGCAGCCCGGGTGTAGGTGGGGGGTACTATGGCTACACCTTC
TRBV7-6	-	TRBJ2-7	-	CASSLGPAPGYEQYF	TGTGCCAGCAGCTTAGGCCCGGCGCCGGGCTACGAGCAGTACTTC
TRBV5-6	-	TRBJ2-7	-	CASSSGRSYEQYF	TGTGCCAGCAGCAGTGGACGGAGCTACGAGCAGTACTTC
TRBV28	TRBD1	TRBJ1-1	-	CASSLSGTGRTEAFF	TGTGCCAGCAGTTTATCCGGGACAGGGCGGACTGAAGCTTTCTTT
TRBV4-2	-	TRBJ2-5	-	CASSQEGIQETQYF	TGTGCCAGCAGCCAAGAAGGGATCCAAGAGACCCAGTACTTC
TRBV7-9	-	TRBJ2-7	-	CASSLAGDYEQYF	TGTGCCAGCAGCTTAGCTGGCGACTACGAGCAGTACTTC
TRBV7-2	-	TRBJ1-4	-	CASSLSLGAEKLFF	TGTGCCAGCAGCTTATCCTTGGGGGCAGAAAAACTGTTTTTT
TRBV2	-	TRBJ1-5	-	CASSGGRGNQPQHF	TGTGCCAGCAGTGGTGGCAGGGGTAATCAGCCCCAGCATTTT
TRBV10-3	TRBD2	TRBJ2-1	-	CAISGLAGGNEQFF	TGTGCCATCAGTGGACTAGCGGGCGGCAATGAGCAGTTCTTC
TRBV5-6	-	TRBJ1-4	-	CASSLGVNEKLFF	TGTGCCAGCAGCTTGGGGGTTAATGAAAAACTGTTTTTT
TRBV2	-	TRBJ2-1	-	CASTTGPAIGNYNEQFF	TGTGCCAGCACAACAGGACCCGCGATAGGGAACTACAATGAGCAGTTCTTC
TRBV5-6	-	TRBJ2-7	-	CASSLATGRSYEQYF	TGTGCCAGCAGCTTGGCGACAGGACGCTCCTACGAGCAGTACTTC
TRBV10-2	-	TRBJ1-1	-	CASREEINTEAFF	TGCGCCAGCAGGGAGGAGATTAACACTGAAGCTTTCTTT
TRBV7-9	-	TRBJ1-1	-	CASSSQGRNTEAFF	TGTGCCAGCAGCTCTCAGGGAAGGAACACTGAAGCTTTCTTT
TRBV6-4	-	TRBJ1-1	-	CASSETLIGPNTEAFF	TGTGCCAGCAGTGAGACGCTGATTGGTCCGAACACTGAAGCTTTCTTT
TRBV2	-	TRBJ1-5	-	CASTGEDSNQPQHF	TGTGCCAGTACGGGAGAGGATAGCAATCAGCCCCAGCATTTT
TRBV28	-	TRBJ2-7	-	CASSSPGTGSYEQYF	TGTGCCAGCAGTTCCCCCGGGACTGGCTCCTACGAGCAGTACTTC
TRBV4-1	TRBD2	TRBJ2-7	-	CASSRGLAGGTYEQYF	TGCGCCAGCAGCCGAGGACTAGCGGGAGGCACCTACGAGCAGTACTTC
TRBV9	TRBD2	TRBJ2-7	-	CASSASGRNYEQCF	TGTGCCAGCAGCGCCAGCGGGAGAAACTACGAGCAGTGCTTC
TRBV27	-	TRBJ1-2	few	CASRDGGGGYTF	TGTGCCAGTCGGGACGGAGGGGGTGGCTACACCTTC